What follows is one TCR beta chain and its context. Measured with immunoSEQ multiplex PCR; TCRdb has only the in-frame clones, and not every one. The sample contains a few hundred thousand clones, 65% to 85% of which appear only once. CDR1 and CDR2 from the germline V gene are SGDLS and YYNGEE. J lost 4 bases, V lost 0 bases, and 3 bases had no gene match. The CDR3 length is 15 residues. These data belong to a study of blood T cell repertoires in COVID-19. The sequenced sample consisted of PBMCs or T cells enriched from blood (not recorded which). The source is a man aged 25-45 years with acute COVID-19. The V gene is TRBV9, the J gene TRBJ2-7; 11 bases map to TRBD2. The CDR3 nucleotides read TGTGCCAGCAGCGTAGATCCTAGCGGGGGGTACGAGCAGTACTTC. Translating gives CASSVDPSGGYEQYF. The entire variable domain, with the rest obtained from reference TRBV9 and TRBJ2-7, is as follows: DSGVTQTPKHLITATGQRVTLRCSPRSGDLSVYWYQQSLDQGLQFLIQYYNGEERAKGNILERFSAQQFPDLHSELNLSSLELGDSALYFCASSVDPSGGYEQYFGPGTRLTVT.